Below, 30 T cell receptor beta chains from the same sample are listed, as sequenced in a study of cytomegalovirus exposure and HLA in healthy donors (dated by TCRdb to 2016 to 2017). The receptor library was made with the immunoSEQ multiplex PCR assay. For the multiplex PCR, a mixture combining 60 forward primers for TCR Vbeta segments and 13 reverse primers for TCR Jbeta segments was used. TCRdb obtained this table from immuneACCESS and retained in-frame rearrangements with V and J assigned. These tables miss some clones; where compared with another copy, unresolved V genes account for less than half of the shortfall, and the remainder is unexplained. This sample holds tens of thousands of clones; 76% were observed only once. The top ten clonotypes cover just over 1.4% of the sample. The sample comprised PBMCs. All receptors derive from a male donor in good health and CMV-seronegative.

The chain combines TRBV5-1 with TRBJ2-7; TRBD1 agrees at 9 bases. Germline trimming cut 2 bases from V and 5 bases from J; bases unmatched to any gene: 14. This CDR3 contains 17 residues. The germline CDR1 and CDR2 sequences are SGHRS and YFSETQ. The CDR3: CASSFEPSGTGSDEQYF. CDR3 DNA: TGCGCCAGCAGCTTTGAACCCTCCGGGACAGGGTCTGACGAGCAGTACTTC.

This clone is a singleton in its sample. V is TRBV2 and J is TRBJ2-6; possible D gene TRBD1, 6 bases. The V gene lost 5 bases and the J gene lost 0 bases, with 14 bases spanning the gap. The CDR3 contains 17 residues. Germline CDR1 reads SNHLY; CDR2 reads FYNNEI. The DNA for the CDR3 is TGTGCCAGCAGTCCATCTAGGGGGATCTCTGGGGCCAACGTCCTGACTTTC. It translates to CASSPSRGISGANVLTF.

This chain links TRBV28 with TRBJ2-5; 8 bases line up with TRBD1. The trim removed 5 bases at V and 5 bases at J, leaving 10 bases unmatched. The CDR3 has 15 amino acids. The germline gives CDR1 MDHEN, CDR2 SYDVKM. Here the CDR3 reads CASSPSGGRWETQYF. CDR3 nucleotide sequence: TGTGCCAGCAGTCCTTCAGGGGGCCGGTGGGAGACCCAGTACTTC.

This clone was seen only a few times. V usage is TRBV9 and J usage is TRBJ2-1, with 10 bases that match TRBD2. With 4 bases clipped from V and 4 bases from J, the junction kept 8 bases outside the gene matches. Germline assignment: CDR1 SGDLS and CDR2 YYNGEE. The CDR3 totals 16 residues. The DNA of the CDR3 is TGTGCCAGCAGCACAACCCTAGCGGGAGCGTACAATGAGCAGTTCTTC. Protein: CASSTTLAGAYNEQFF. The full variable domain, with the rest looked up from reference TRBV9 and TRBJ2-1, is DSGVTQTPKHLITATGQRVTLRCSPRSGDLSVYWYQQSLDQGLQFLIQYYNGEERAKGNILERFSAQQFPDLHSELNLSSLELGDSALYFCASSTTLAGAYNEQFFGPGTRLTVL.

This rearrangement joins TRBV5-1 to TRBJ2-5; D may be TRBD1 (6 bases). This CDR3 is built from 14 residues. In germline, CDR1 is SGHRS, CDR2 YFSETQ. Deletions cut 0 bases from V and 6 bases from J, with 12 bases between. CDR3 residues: CASSLAQTGQTQYF. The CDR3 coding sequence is TGCGCCAGCAGCTTGGCCCAAACAGGGCAGACCCAGTACTTC.

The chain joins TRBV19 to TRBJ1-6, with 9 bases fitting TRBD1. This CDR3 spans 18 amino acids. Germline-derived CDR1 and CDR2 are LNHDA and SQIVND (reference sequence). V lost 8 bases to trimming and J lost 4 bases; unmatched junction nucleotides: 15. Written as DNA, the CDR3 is TGTGCCAGTCGGGGGAGCCCGGGACAGGGCCTTTATAATTCACCCCTCCACTTT. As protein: CASRGSPGQGLYNSPLHF.

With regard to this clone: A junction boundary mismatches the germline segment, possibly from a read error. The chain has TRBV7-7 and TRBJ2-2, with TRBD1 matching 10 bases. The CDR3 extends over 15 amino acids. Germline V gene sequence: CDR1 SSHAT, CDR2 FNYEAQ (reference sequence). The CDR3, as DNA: TGTGCTAGCAGCTTAGGGACAGGGGCAGCCGGGGAGCTGTTTTTT. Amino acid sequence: CASSLGTGAAGELFF.

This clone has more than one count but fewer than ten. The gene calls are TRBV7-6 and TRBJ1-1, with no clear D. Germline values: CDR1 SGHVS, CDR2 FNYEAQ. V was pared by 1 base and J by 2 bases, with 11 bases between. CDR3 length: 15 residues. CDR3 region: CASSLEGGLNTEAFF. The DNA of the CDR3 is TGTGCCAGCAGCTTAGAGGGAGGCCTTAACACTGAAGCTTTCTTT.

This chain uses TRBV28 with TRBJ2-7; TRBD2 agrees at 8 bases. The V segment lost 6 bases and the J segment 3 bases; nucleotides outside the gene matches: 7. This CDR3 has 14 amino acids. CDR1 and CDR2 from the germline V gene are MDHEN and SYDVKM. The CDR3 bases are TGTGCCAGCAGCCGGGGGGGCGCGGGCTACGAGCAGTACTTC. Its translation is CASSRGGAGYEQYF.

The CDR3 DNA sequence: TGCGCCAGCAGCATTACAGCGGGGGGCAATCAGCCCCAGCATTTT. Translated, it gives CASSITAGGNQPQHF. The rearrangement joins TRBV5-1 to TRBJ1-5; D perhaps matches TRBD1 (5 bases). V lost 4 bases, J lost 2 bases, and 13 bases lay in between. This CDR3 comprises 15 residues. CDR1 is SGHRS, CDR2 YFSETQ, per germline.

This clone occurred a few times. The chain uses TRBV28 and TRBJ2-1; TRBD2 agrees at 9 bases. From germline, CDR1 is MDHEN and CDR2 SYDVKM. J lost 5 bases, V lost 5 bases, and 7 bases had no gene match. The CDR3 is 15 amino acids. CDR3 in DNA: TGTGCCAGCAGTACCAGCGGGAGGCCAAACAATGAGCAGTTCTTC. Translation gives CASSTSGRPNNEQFF.

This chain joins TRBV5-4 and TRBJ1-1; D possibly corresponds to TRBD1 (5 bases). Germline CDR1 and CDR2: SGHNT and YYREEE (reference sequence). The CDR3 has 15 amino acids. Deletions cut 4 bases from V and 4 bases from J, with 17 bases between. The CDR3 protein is CASSPSVGQTTEAFF. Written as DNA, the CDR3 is TGTGCCAGCAGCCCATCCGTCGGACAAACCACTGAAGCTTTCTTT.

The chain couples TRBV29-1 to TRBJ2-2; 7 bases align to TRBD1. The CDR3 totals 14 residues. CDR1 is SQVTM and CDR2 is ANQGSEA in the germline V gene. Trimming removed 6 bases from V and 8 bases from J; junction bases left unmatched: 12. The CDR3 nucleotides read TGCAGCGTACCTAGGACAGGCGGTGGGGGGGAGCTGTTTTTT. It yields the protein CSVPRTGGGGELFF.

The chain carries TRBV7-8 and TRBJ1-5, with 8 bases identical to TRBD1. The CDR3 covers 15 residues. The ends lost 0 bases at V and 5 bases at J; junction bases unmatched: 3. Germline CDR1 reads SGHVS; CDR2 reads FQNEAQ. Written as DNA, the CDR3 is TGTGCCAGCAGCTTAGCTGCAGGGGGCGATCAGCCCCAGCATTTT. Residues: CASSLAAGGDQPQHF.

CDR3 sequence reads: CASRGQQNTEAFF. The DNA for the CDR3 is TGTGCCAGCAGGGGACAGCAGAACACTGAAGCTTTCTTT. The rearrangement links TRBV28 to TRBJ1-1, with 7 nucleotides matching TRBD1. This CDR3 is built from 13 residues. V was pared by 6 bases and J by 1 base, with 2 bases of the junction left unmatched. Germline V gives CDR1 MDHEN, CDR2 SYDVKM.

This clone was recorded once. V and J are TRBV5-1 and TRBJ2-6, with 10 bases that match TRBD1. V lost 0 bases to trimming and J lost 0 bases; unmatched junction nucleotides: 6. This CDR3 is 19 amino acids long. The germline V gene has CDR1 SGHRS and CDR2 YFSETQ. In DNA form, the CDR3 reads TGCGCCAGCAGCTTGGATTTGGGACAGGGGAACTCTGGGGCCAACGTCCTGACTTTC. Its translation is CASSLDLGQGNSGANVLTF.

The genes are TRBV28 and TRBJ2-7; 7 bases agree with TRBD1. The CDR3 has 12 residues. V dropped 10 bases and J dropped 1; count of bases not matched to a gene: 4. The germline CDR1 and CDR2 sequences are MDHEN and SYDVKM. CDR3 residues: CATRQGSYEQYF. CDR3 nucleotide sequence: TGTGCCACTAGACAGGGATCCTACGAGCAGTACTTC.

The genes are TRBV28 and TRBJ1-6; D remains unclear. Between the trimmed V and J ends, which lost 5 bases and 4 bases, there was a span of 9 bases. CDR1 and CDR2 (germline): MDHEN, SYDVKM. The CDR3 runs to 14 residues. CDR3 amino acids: CASSTDKYNSPLHF. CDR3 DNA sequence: TGTGCCAGCAGTACCGACAAATATAATTCACCCCTCCACTTT.

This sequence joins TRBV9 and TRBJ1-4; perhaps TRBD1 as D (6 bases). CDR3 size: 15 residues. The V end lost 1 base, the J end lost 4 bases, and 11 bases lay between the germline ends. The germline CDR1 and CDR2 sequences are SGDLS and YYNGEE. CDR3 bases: TGTGCCAGCAGCGTACAGACAGGCAATAATGAAAAACTGTTTTTT. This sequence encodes CASSVQTGNNEKLFF. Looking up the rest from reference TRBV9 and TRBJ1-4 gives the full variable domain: DSGVTQTPKHLITATGQRVTLRCSPRSGDLSVYWYQQSLDQGLQFLIQYYNGEERAKGNILERFSAQQFPDLHSELNLSSLELGDSALYFCASSVQTGNNEKLFFGSGTQLSVL.

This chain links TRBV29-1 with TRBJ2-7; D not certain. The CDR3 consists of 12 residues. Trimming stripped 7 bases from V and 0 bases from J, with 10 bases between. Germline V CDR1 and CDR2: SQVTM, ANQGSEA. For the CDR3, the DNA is TGCAGCGCTCAAAGTAGCTCCTACGAGCAGTACTTC. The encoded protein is CSAQSSSYEQYF.

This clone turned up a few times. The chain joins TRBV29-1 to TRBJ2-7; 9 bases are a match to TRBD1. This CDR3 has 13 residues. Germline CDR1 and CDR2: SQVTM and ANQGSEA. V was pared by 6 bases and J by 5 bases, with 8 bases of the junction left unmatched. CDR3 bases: TGCAGCGTCGCCGGGACAGGGTACCACGAGCAGTACTTC. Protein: CSVAGTGYHEQYF.

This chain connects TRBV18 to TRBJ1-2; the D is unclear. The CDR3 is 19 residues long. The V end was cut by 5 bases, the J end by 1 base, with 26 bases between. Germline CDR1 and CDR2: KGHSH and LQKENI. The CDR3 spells CASSSMRHKYALHNYGYTF. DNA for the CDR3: TGTGCCAGCTCATCCATGAGACACAAATACGCCCTCCATAACTATGGCTACACCTTC.

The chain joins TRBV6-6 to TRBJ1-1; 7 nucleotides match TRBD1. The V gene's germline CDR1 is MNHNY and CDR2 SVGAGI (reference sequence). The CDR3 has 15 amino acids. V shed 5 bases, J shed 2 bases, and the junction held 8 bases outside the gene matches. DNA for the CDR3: TGTGCCAGCAGTCCCCCGACAGGGTTCAACACTGAAGCTTTCTTT. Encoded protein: CASSPPTGFNTEAFF.

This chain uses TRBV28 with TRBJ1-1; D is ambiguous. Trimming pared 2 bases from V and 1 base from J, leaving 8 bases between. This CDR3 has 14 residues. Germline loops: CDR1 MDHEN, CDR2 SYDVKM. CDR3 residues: CASSLEAGNTEAFF. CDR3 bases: TGTGCCAGCAGTTTAGAGGCCGGGAACACTGAAGCTTTCTTT.

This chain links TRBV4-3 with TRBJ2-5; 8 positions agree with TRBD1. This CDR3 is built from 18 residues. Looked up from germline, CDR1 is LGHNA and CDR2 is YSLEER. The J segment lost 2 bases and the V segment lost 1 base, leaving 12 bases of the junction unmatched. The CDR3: CASSQGMTGARSQETQYF. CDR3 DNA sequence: TGCGCCAGCAGCCAAGGAATGACAGGGGCCCGATCTCAAGAGACCCAGTACTTC.

CDR3 nucleotide sequence: TGTGCCACCGCCGTAGGATCCCCGGAGGTCTACGAGCAGTACTTC. Its protein product is CATAVGSPEVYEQYF. The chain joins TRBV10-3 to TRBJ2-7, with a weak D call TRBD2 (5 bases). In germline, CDR1 is ENHRY, CDR2 SYGVKD. The CDR3 has 15 residues. Deletions cut 10 bases from V and 3 bases from J, with 22 bases between.

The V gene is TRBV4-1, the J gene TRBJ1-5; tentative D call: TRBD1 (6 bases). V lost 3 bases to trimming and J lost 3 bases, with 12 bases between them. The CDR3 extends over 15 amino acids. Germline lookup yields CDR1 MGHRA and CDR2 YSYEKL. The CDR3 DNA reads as TGCGCCAGCAGCCACATACAGGGATTCAATCAGCCCCAGCATTTT. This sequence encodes CASSHIQGFNQPQHF.

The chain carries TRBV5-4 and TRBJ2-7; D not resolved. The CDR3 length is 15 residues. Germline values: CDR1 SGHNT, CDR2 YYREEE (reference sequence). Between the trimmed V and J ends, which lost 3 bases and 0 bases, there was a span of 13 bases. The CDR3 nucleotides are TGTGCCAGCAGCTCGCCCGCACAGAGCTCCTACGAGCAGTACTTC. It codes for CASSSPAQSSYEQYF.

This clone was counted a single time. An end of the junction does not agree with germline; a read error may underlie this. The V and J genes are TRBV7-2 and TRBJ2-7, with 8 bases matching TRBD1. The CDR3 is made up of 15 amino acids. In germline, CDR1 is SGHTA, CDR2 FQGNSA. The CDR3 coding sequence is TGTGCCAGCAGCAGAGGACAGGGACTCTCCTACGGGCAGTACTTC. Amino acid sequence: CASSRGQGLSYGQYF. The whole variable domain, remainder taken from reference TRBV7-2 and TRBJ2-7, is GAGVSQSPSNKVTEKGKDVELRCDPISGHTALYWYRQSLGQGLEFLIYFQGNSAPDKSGLPSDRFSAERTGGSVSTLTIQRTQQEDSAVYLCASSRGQGLSYGQYFGPGTRLTVT.

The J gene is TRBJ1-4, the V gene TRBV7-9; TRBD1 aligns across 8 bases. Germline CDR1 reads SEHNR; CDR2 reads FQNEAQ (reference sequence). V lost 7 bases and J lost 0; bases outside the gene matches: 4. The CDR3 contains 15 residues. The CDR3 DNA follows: TGTGCCAGCAACGACAGGGGAGCAACTAATGAAAAACTGTTTTTT. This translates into CASNDRGATNEKLFF.